This T cell receptor beta chain was documented in a study of blood T cell repertoires in COVID-19. Overall study: The study drew acute and convalescent COVID-19 samples from the United States, Italy and Spain. The cDNA or gDNA used as material had been derived from T cells, B-cell-depleted T cells, or PBMCs.

Methods used by the authors: Scientists estimated how many nucleated cells there were by amplifying reference gene primers. Clones were read by immunoSEQ multiplex PCR, and TCRdb kept only the in-frame ones, dropping some. The DNA was the basis for D and trimming; V, J and clone size are from that table. This sample yields roughly 52,000 clones, of which 88% are seen a single time; 8.5% belongs to the top ten. CDR1 and CDR2 from the germline V gene are MNHEY and SMNVEV (reference sequence). The V gene end was trimmed by 6 bases and the J gene end by 1 base; junction bases not matched to a gene: 7. This CDR3 spans 15 amino acids.

The sequence was obtained from a man aged 60-69 years with active COVID-19. This chain connects TRBV27 to TRBJ2-7, with TRBD1 matching over 9 bases. Sequenced: peripheral blood. Here the CDR3 DNA reads TGTGCCAGCAGCCGCCTAGGACAGGGGTCCTACGAGCAGTACTTC. It encodes CASSRLGQGSYEQYF.